The TCR beta chain under discussion was sequenced for a study of T cells expressing NK-cell markers. TCRdb re-called the 5' RACE reads and gives one entry per CDR3 protein, without DNA. This listing includes about half a million distinct CDR3 sequences. The study, taken as a whole, reports: Of the CD8+ T cell pool in 5 to 7 donors, roughly 1.0-7.0% was accounted for by dominant NKG2C+ clonotypes.

On this clonotype: Its specificity is unknown.

CDR3 size: 11 residues. Specimen: blood T cells: a sorted CD56 or NKG2C T cell subset, CD4+ or CD8+ T cells, or bulk PBMC T cells (not recorded which). The TCR comes from a woman aged 45-59 years in good health. V is TRBV12-3 or TRBV12-4 and J is TRBJ2-1. This CDR3 is CASSTSQVQFF.